This TCR beta chain originates from a study of OX40 agonist ivuxolimab in advanced cancers. About the study: It was permissible to have had prior anti-PD-1, anti-PD-L1 or anti-CTLA-4 therapy, and approximately 38% had some. Study-level points and caveats: Clonal expansion in partial responders at 0.1-3.0 mg/kg ranked among the lowest. On average, a greater number of expanded clones characterised CD8+ T cells relative to CD4+.

Profiled with immunoSEQ multiplex PCR; TCRdb holds only in-frame clones, not every one. Seen here are around 31,000 clones, 88% observed once, and the top ten hold 45% to 65%. Of note for this clone: Its antigen is currently unknown.

The material was CD4+ or CD8+ T cells sorted from blood, obtained in a trial of the OX40 agonist ivuxolimab. The receptor's source is an adult with an advanced solid tumor such as melanoma, head and neck, liver or kidney cancer.

CDR3 sequence reads: CASSVGTGPYEQYF. The CDR3 nucleotides are TGTGCCAGCAGTGTGGGGACAGGGCCCTACGAGCAGTACTTC. The gene calls are TRBV25-1 and TRBJ2-7; 9 nucleotides agree with TRBD1. Germline loops: CDR1 MGHDK, CDR2 SYGVNS. The CDR3 has 14 amino acids. J gave up 2 bases and V 4 bases, and 3 bases lay outside the gene matches.